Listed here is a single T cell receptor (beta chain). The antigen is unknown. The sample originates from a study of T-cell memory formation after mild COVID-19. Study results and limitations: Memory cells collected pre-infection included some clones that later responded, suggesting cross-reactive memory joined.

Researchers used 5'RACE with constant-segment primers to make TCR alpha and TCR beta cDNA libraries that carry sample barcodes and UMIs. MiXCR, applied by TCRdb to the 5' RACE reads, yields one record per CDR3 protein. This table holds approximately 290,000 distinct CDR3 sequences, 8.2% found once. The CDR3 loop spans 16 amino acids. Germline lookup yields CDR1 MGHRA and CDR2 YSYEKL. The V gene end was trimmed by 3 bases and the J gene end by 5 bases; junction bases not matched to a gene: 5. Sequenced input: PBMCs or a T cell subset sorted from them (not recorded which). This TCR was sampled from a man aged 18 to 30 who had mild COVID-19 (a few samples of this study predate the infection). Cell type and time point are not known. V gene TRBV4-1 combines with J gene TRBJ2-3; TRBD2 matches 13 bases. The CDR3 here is CASSHRTSGGIDTQYF. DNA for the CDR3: TGCGCCAGCAGCCACAGGACTAGCGGGGGTATAGATACGCAGTATTTT.